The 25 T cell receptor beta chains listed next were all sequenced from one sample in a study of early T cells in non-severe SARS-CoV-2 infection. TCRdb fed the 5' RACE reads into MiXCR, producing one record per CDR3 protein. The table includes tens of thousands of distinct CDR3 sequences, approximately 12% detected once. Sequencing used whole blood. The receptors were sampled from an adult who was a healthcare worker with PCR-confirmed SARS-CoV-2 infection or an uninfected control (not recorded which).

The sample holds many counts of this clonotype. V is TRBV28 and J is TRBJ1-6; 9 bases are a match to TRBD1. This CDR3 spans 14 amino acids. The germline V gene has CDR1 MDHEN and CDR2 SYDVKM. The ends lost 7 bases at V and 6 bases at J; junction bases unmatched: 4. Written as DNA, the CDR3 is TGTGCCAGCATCCCGGGACAGGGTAATTCACCCCTCCACTTT. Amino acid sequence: CASIPGQGNSPLHF. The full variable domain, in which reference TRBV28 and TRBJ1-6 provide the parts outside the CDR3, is DVKVTQSSRYLVKRTGEKVFLECVQDMDHENMFWYRQDPGLGLRLIYFSYDVKMKEKGDIPEGYSVSREKKERFSLILESASTNQTSMYLCASIPGQGNSPLHFGNGTRLTVT.

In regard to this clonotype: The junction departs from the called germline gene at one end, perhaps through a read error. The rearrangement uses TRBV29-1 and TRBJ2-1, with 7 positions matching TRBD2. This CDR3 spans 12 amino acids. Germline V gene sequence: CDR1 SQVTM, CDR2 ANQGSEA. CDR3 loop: CSAEIPGGEQFF. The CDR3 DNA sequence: TGCAGCGCTGAAATTCCGGGGGGTGAGCAGTTCTTC.

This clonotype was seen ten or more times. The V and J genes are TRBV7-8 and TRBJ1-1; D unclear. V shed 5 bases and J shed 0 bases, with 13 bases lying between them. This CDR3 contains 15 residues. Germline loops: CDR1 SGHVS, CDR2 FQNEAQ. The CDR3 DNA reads TGTGCCAGCAGCCCGGGCCCCAAAATGAACACTGAAGCTTTCTTT. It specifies CASSPGPKMNTEAFF.

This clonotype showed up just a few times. The CDR3 DNA reads as TGTGCCAGCGACCCGACGGGGTTGGGTACGAATGGCTACACCTTC. This gives the protein CASDPTGLGTNGYTF. The chain recombines TRBV19 with TRBJ1-2; D remains unclear. CDR1 and CDR2 from the germline V gene are LNHDA and SQIVND (reference sequence). The CDR3 is made up of 15 amino acids. With 9 bases removed from V and 6 bases from J, the gap between germline ends came to 23 bases.

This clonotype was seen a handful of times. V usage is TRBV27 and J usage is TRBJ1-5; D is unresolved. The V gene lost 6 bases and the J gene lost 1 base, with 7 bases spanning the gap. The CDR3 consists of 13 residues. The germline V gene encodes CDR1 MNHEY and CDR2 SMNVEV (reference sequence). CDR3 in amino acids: CASSYTSNQPQHF. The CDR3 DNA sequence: TGTGCCAGCAGCTACACAAGCAATCAGCCCCAGCATTTT.

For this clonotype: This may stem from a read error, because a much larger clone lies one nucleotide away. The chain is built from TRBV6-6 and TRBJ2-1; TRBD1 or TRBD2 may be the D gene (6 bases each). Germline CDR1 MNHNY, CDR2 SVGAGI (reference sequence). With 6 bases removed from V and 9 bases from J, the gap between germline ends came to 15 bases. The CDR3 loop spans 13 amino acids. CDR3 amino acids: CASRRQAEGEQFF. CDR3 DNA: TGTGCCAGCAGGCGACAGGCGGAGGGTGAGCAGTTCTTC.

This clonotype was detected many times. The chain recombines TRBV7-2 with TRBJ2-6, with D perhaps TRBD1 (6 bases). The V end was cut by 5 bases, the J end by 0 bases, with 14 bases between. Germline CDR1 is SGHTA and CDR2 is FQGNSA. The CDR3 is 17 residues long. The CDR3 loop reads CASSLLGQLSGANVLTF. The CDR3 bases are TGTGCCAGCAGCCTTCTAGGACAGCTCTCTGGGGCCAACGTCCTGACTTTC.

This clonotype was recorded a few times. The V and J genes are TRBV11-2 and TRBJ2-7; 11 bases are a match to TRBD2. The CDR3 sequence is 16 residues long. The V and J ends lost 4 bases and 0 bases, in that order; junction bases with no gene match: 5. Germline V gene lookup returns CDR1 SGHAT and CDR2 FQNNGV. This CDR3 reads CASSSTSGGSSYEQYF. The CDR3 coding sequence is TGTGCCAGCAGCTCCACTAGCGGGGGAAGCTCCTACGAGCAGTACTTC.

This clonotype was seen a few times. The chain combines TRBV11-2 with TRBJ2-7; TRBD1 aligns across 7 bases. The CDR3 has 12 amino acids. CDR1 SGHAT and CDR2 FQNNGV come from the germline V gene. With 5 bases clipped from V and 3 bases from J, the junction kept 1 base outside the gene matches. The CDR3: CASSRQGYEQYF. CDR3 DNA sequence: TGTGCCAGCAGCCGACAGGGCTACGAGCAGTACTTC.

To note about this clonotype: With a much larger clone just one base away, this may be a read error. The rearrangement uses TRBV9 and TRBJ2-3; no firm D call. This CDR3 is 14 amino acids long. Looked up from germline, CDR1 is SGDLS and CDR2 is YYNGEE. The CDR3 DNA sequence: TGTGCCAGCAGCGTAGGACTCCTCACAGATTCGCAGTATTTT. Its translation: CASSVGLLTDSQYF.

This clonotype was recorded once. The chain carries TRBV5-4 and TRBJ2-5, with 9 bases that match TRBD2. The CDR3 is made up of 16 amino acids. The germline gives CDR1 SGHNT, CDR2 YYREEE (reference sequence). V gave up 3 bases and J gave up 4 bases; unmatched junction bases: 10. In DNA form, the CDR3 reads TGTGCCAGCAGCTCCCCTCGAGCGGGGGGAGGAGAGACCCAGTACTTC. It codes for CASSSPRAGGGETQYF.

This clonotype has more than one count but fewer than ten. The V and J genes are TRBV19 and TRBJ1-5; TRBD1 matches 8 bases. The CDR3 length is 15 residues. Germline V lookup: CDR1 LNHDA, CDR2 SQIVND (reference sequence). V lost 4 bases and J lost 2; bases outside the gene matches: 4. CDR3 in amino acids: CASSTTGEGNQPQHF. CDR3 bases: TGTGCCAGTAGTACGACAGGGGAAGGCAATCAGCCCCAGCATTTT.

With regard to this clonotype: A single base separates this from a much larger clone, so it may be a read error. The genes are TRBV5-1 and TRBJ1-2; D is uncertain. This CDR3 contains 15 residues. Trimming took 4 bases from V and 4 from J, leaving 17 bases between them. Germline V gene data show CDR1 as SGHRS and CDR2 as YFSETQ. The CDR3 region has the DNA TGCGCCAGCAGCAAAGGTCCCTCAGGTTCCTATGGCTACACCTTC. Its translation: CASSKGPSGSYGYTF.

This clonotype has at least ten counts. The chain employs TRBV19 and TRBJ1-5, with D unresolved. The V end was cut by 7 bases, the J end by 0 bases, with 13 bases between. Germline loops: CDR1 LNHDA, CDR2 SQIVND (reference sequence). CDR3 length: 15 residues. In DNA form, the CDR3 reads TGTGCCAGTAAGGTTGGAGAGTATAGCAATCAGCCCCAGCATTTT. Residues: CASKVGEYSNQPQHF.

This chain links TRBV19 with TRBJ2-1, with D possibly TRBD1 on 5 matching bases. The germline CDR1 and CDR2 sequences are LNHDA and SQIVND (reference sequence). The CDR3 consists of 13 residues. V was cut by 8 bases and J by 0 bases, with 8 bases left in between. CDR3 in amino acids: CASDSVSYNEQFF. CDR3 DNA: TGTGCCAGTGACAGCGTCTCCTACAATGAGCAGTTCTTC. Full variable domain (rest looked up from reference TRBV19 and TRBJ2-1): DGGITQSPKYLFRKEGQNVTLSCEQNLNHDAMYWYRQDPGQGLRLIYYSQIVNDFQKGDIAEGYSVSREKKESFPLTVTSAQKNPTAFYLCASDSVSYNEQFFGPGTRLTVL.

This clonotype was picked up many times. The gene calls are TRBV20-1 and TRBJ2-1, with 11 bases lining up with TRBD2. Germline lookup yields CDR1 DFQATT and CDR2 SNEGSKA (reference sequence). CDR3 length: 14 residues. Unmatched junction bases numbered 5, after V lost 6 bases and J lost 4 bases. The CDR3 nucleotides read TGCAGTGCGGTGCCTAGCGGGAGGTACAATGAGCAGTTCTTC. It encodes CSAVPSGRYNEQFF.

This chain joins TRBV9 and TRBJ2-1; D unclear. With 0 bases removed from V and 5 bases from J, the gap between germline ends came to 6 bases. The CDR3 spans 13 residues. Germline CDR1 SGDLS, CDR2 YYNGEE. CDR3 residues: CASSVASHNEQFF. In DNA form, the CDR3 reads TGTGCCAGCAGCGTAGCTTCCCACAATGAGCAGTTCTTC.

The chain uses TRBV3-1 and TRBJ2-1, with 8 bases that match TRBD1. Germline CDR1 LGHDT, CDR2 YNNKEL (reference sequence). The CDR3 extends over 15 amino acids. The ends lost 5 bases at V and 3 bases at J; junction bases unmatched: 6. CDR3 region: CASSGQGWSYNEQFF. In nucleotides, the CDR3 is TGTGCCAGCAGCGGACAGGGCTGGAGCTACAATGAGCAGTTCTTC.

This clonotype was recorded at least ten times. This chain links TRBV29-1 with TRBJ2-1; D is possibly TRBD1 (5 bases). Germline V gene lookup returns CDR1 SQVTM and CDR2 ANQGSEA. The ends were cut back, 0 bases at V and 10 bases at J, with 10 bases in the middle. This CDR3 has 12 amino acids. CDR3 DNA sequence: TGCAGCGTTGAAGAAGGGGTATCGGAGCAGTTCTTC. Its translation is CSVEEGVSEQFF.

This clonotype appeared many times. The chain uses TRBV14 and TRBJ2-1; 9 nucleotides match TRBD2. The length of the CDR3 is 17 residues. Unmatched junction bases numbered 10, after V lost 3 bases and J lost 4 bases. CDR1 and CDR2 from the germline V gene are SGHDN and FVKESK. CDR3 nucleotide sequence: TGTGCCAGCAGCCAGGGGGCGCGGCTAGCGGGGTACAATGAGCAGTTCTTC. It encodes CASSQGARLAGYNEQFF.

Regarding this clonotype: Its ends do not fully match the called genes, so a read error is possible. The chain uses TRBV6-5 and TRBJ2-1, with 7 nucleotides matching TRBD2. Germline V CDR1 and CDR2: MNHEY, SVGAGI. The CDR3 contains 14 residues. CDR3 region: CVSSRGGSYNEQFF. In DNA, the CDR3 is TGTGTCAGCAGCCGCGGGGGCTCCTACAATGAGCAGTTCTTC.

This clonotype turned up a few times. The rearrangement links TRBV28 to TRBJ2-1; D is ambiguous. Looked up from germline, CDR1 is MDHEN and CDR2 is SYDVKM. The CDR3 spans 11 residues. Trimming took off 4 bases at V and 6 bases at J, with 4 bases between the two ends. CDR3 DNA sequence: TGTGCCAGCAGTTCCCCCAATGAGCAGTTCTTC. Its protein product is CASSSPNEQFF.

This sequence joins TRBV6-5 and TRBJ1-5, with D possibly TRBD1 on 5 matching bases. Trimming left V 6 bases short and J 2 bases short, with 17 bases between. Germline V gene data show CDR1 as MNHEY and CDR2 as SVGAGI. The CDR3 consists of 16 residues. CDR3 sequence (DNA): TGTGCCAGCAGGTCCAAATACTGGGGGGGCAATCAGCCCCAGCATTTT. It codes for CASRSKYWGGNQPQHF.

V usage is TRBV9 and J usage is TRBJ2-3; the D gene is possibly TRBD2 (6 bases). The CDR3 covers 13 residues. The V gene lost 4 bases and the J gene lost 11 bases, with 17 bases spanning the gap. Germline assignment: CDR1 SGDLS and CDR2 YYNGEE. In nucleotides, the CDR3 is TGTGCCAGCAGCTCCCCGCCCGGGACTGAGCAGTATTTT. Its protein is CASSSPPGTEQYF.

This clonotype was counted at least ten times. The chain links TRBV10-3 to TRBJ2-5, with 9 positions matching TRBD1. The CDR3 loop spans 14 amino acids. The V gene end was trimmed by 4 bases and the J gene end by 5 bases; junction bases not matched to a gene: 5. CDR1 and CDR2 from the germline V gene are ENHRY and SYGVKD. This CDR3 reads CAISVGQGAETQYF. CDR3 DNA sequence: TGTGCCATCAGTGTGGGACAGGGCGCGGAGACCCAGTACTTC.